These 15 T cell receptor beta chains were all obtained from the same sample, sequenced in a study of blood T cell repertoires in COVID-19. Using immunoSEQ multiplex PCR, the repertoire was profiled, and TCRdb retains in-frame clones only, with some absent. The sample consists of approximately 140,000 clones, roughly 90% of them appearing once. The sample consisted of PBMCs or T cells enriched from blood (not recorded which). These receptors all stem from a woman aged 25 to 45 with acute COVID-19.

Here the CDR3 DNA reads TGTGCCAGCAGCGTAGGGACACAGGCAGCGGGCTATGGCTACACCTTC. Translated: CASSVGTQAAGYGYTF. The chain is built from TRBV9 and TRBJ1-2, with a tentative D call TRBD1 (5 bases). V was shortened by 0 bases and J by 4 bases, with 16 bases between the two germline ends. Germline CDR1 reads SGDLS; CDR2 reads YYNGEE. The CDR3 has 16 amino acids.

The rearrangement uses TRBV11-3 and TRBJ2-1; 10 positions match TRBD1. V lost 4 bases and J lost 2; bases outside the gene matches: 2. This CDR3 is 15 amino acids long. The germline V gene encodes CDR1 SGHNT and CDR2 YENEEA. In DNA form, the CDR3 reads TGTGCCAGCAGCTACGGACAGGGGGCCTACAATGAGCAGTTCTTC. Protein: CASSYGQGAYNEQFF.

The CDR3: CASSLGQGNEQFF. The DNA for the CDR3 is TGTGCCAGCAGCCTGGGACAGGGCAATGAGCAGTTCTTC. This chain joins TRBV7-9 and TRBJ2-1; 9 bases map to TRBD1. CDR3 length: 13 amino acids. V trimming: 5 bases; J trimming: 6 bases; junction bases outside the gene matches: 2. Germline V gene lookup returns CDR1 SEHNR and CDR2 FQNEAQ (reference sequence).

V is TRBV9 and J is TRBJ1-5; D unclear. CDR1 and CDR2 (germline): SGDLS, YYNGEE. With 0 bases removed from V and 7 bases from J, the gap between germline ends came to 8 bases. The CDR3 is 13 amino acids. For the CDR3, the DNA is TGTGCCAGCAGCGTAGGACTGGAGCAGCCCCAGCATTTT. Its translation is CASSVGLEQPQHF.

The CDR3 DNA is TGTGCCAGCTCCGGGACAGGACAAGAGACCCAGTACTTC. It specifies CASSGTGQETQYF. J is TRBJ2-5 and V is TRBV27, with 8 bases matching TRBD1. Germline assignment: CDR1 MNHEY and CDR2 SMNVEV (reference sequence). The junction had 4 bases not matched to a gene; V was cut back by 8 bases and J by 2 bases. There are 13 residues in the CDR3.

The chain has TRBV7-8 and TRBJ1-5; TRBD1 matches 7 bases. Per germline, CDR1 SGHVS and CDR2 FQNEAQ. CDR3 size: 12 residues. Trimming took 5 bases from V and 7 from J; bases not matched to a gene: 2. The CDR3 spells CASSPDRQPQHF. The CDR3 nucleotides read TGTGCCAGCAGCCCGGACAGGCAGCCCCAGCATTTT.

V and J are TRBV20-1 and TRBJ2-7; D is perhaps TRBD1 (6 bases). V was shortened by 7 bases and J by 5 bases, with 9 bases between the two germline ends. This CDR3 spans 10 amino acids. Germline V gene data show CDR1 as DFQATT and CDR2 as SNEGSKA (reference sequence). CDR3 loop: CSGRGHEQYF. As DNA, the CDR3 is TGCAGTGGCAGGGGCCACGAGCAGTACTTC.

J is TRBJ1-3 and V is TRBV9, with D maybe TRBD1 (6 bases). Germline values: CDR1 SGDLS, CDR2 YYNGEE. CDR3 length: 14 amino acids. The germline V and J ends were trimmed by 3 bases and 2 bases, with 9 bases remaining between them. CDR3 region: CASSAGVPGNTIYF. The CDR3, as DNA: TGTGCCAGCAGCGCAGGGGTCCCTGGAAACACCATATATTTT.

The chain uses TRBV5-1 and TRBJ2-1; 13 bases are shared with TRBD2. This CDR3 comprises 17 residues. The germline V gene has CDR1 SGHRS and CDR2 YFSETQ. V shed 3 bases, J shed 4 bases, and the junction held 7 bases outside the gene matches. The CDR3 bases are TGCGCCAGCAGCTGGGAACGGACTAGCGGGAGATACAATGAGCAGTTCTTC. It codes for CASSWERTSGRYNEQFF. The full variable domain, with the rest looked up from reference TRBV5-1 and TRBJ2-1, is KAGVTQTPRYLIKTRGQQVTLSCSPISGHRSVSWYQQTPGQGLQFLFEYFSETQRNKGNFPGRFSGRQFSNSRSEMNVSTLELGDSALYLCASSWERTSGRYNEQFFGPGTRLTVL.

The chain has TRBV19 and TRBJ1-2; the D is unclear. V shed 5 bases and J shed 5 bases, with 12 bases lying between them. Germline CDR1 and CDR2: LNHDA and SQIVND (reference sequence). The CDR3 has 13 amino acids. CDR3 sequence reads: CASSSLRKYGYTF. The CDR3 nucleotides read TGTGCCAGTAGTTCCCTTCGTAAATATGGCTACACCTTC.

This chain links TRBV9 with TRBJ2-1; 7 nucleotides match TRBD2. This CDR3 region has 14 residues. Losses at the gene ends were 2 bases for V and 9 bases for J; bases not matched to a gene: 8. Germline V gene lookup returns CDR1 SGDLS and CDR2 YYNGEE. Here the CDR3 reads CASSVLSGFAEQFF. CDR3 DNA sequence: TGTGCCAGCAGCGTCCTTAGCGGGTTTGCTGAGCAGTTCTTC.

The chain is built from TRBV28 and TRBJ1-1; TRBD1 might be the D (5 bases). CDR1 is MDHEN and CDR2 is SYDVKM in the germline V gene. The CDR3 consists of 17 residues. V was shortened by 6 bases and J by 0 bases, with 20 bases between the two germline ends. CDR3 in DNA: TGTGCCAGCAGCCGGGGCCTCGGGGGTTTTTTGAACACTGAAGCTTTCTTT. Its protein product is CASSRGLGGFLNTEAFF.

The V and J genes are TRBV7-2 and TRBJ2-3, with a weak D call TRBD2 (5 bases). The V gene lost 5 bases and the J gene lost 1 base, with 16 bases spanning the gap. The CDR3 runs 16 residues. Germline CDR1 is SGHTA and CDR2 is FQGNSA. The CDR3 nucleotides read TGTGCCAGCAGCCCTATAGGACTGGCCGGCACAGATACGCAGTATTTT. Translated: CASSPIGLAGTDTQYF.

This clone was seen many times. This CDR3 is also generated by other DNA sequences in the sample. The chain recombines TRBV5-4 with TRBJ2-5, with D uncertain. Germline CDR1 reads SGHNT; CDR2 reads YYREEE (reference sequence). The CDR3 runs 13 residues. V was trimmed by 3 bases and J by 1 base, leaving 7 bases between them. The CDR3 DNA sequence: TGTGCCAGCAGCTCAGGTGGCCAAGAGACCCAGTACTTC. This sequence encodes CASSSGGQETQYF.

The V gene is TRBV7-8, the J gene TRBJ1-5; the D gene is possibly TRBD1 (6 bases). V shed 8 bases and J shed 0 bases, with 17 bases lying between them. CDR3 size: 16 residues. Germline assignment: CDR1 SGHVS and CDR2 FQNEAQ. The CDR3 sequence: CASAGGGMYSNQPQHF. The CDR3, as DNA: TGTGCCAGCGCGGGGGGCGGGATGTATAGCAATCAGCCCCAGCATTTT.